A few counts support the clone carrying this TCR beta chain. The antigen is unknown. This sample was taken from a study of CD8 T cells in ankylosing spondylitis. Study outcomes and limitations: There were earlier reports of some motif variants in reactive arthritis synovial fluid and blood. CD8+ disease-linked clones were present at relatively low frequencies in blood.

In making TCR beta libraries, quantitative 5'-RACE with molecular barcodes was used. Each CDR3 protein gets one entry after TCRdb re-called the 5' RACE reads with MiXCR. The data show 270,000 or so distinct CDR3 sequences, 15% to 20% seen once. Per the germline V gene, CDR1 is SGHDT and CDR2 is YYEEEE. The length of the CDR3 is 16 residues. With 0 bases clipped from V and 7 bases from J, the junction kept 7 bases outside the gene matches. The clonotype originates from a male donor with ankylosing spondylitis or in good health (not recorded which). Sequencing used blood, either unsorted or a sorted T cell fraction (not recorded which). The chain joins TRBV5-6 to TRBJ2-1, with 10 bases matching TRBD2. The CDR3: CASSLASSGGVNEQFF. The CDR3 DNA follows: TGTGCCAGCAGCTTGGCCTCTAGCGGGGGTGTAAATGAGCAGTTCTTC.